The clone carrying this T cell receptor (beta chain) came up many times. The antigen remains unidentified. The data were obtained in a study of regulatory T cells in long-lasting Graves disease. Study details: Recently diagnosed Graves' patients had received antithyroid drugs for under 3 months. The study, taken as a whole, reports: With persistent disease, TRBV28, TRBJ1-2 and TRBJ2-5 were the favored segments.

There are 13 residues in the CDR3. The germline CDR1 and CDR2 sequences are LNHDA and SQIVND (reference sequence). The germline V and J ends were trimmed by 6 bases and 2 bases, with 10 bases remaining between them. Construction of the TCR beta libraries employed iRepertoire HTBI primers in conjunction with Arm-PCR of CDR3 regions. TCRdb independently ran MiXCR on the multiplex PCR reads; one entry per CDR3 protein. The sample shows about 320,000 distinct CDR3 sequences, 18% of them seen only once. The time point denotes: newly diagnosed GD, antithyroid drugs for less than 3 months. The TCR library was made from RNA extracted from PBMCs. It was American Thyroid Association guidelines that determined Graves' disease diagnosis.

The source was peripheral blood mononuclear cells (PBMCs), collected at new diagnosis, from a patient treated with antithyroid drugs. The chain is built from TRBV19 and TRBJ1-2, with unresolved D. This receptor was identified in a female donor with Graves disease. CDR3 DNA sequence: TGTGCCAGTAGCGGGCGAAAAAACTATGGCTACACCTTC. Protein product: CASSGRKNYGYTF.